These 9 T cell receptor beta chains were sequenced from one sample in a study of response to subunit inactivated influenza vaccine. TCRdb redid the calling of the RT-PCR reads with MiXCR, one entry per CDR3 protein. The table lists 400,000 to 550,000 distinct CDR3 sequences, roughly 23% of them singletons. Sequencing used CD4+ T cells sorted from PBMCs, obtained more than 4 days after vaccination. These receptor sequences come from a man aged 45-60 years who received an inactivated influenza vaccine.

This chain connects TRBV5-1 to TRBJ2-3, with 7 positions matching TRBD2. Germline V CDR1 and CDR2: SGHRS, YFSETQ. The V and J ends lost 7 bases and 3 bases, in that order; junction bases with no gene match: 8. The CDR3 extends over 14 amino acids. The CDR3 DNA sequence: TGCGCCAGCTCAGCGGGGCGGAAGACAGATACGCAGTATTTT. This translates into CASSAGRKTDTQYF.

As DNA, the CDR3 is TGTGCCAGCAGCTGGACTAGCGGGAGGTCGATAAATGAGCAGTTCTTC. This gives the protein CASSWTSGRSINEQFF. The chain links TRBV7-2 to TRBJ2-1, with 14 positions matching TRBD2. V shed 4 bases, J shed 7 bases, and the junction held 6 bases outside the gene matches. The CDR3 consists of 16 residues. Per the germline V gene, CDR1 is SGHTA and CDR2 is FQGNSA.

The chain uses TRBV28 and TRBJ2-7; TRBD2 agrees at 9 bases. Germline V lookup: CDR1 MDHEN, CDR2 SYDVKM. This CDR3 is built from 14 residues. J was trimmed by 3 bases and V by 6 bases; bases with no gene match: 6. The CDR3 DNA reads as TGTGCCAGCAGGGATAGCGGGAGTTACTACGAGCAGTACTTC. It encodes CASRDSGSYYEQYF. Using reference TRBV28 and TRBJ2-7 for the parts outside the CDR3, the full variable domain is DVKVTQSSRYLVKRTGEKVFLECVQDMDHENMFWYRQDPGLGLRLIYFSYDVKMKEKGDIPEGYSVSREKKERFSLILESASTNQTSMYLCASRDSGSYYEQYFGPGTRLTVT.

The V gene is TRBV5-1, the J gene TRBJ2-3, with D perhaps TRBD2 (7 bases). The V gene's germline CDR1 is SGHRS and CDR2 YFSETQ. This CDR3 contains 14 residues. The V end lost 4 bases, the J end lost 1 base, and 10 bases lay between the germline ends. This chain's CDR3 is CASSRGAGTDTQYF. CDR3 nucleotide sequence: TGCGCCAGCAGCCGGGGGGCTGGCACAGATACGCAGTATTTT.

This chain uses TRBV7-8 with TRBJ2-1; D call uncertain. Germline loops: CDR1 SGHVS, CDR2 FQNEAQ. Trimming took 1 base from V and 8 from J, leaving 24 bases between them. The CDR3 is made up of 18 amino acids. For the CDR3, the DNA is TGTGCCAGCAGCTTAGAATTTAGAGGTTTTGGGAAGATCGATGAGCAGTTCTTC. This encodes CASSLEFRGFGKIDEQFF.

J is TRBJ2-1 and V is TRBV20-1; TRBD2 might be the D (6 bases). The V gene's germline CDR1 is DFQATT and CDR2 SNEGSKA (reference sequence). Deletions cut 7 bases from V and 4 bases from J, with 14 bases between. CDR3 length: 13 residues. The CDR3 sequence: CSGGLGGYNEQFF. The CDR3 coding sequence is TGCAGTGGCGGGCTCGGGGGATACAATGAGCAGTTCTTC.

V gene TRBV4-3 combines with J gene TRBJ2-3; D gene unclear. Germline CDR1 is LGHNA and CDR2 is YSLEER. The CDR3 runs to 14 residues. V was cut by 3 bases and J by 2 bases, with 9 bases left in between. The DNA for the CDR3 is TGCGCCAGCAGCCAGTTTGCGAACACAGATACGCAGTATTTT. It translates to CASSQFANTDTQYF.

This clonotype has only a few counts. This rearrangement joins TRBV10-3 to TRBJ2-6; D may match TRBD1 or TRBD2 (7 bases each). The length of the CDR3 is 16 residues. Germline CDR1 ENHRY, CDR2 SYGVKD. V was clipped by 11 bases and J by 0 bases, with 17 bases between them. The CDR3 nucleotides read TGTGCCGCGAGACAGGGACTAAGCTCTGGGGCCAACGTCCTGACTTTC. Protein sequence: CAARQGLSSGANVLTF.

V gene TRBV12-3 or TRBV12-4 combines with J gene TRBJ2-3; 10 nucleotides match TRBD2. V gave up 6 bases and J gave up 0 bases; unmatched junction bases: 3. The length of the CDR3 is 15 residues. The CDR3 loop reads CASRLAGVSTDTQYF. The CDR3 DNA is TGTGCCAGCAGGCTAGCGGGGGTTAGCACAGATACGCAGTATTTT.